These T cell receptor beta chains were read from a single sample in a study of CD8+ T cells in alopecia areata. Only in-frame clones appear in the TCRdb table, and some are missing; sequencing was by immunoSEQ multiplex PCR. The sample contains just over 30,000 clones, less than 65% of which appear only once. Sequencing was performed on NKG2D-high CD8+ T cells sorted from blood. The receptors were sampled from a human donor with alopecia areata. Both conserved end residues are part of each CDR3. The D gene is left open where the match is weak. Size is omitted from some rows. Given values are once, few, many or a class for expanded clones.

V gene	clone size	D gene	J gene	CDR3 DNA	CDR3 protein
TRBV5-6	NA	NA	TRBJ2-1	TGTGCCAGCAGCTTGTTCGGGGTTGAGCAGTTCTTC	CASSLFGVEQFF
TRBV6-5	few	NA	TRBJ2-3	TGTGCCAGCAGCCCCGGGGGTAGCGACACAGATACGCAGTATTTT	CASSPGGSDTDTQYF
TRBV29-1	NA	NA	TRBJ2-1	TGCACCCCAGGAGATGGAGATGAGCAGTTCTTC	CTPGDGDEQFF
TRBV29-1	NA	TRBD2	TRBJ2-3	TGCAGCGTTGAACTACAAGGGACTAGCGGAGGCACAGATACGCAGTATTTT	CSVELQGTSGGTDTQYF
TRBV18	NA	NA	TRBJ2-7	TGTGCCAGCTCATCAGGACAGACTATCTCCTACGAGCAGTACTTC	CASSSGQTISYEQYF
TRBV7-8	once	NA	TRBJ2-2	TGTGCCAGCAAAATTTTAGGTTACGGGGAGCTGTTTTTT	CASKILGYGELFF
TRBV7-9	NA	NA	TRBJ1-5	TGTGCCAGCAGCTTAGTCGGTCAGGAGCCCCAGCATTTT	CASSLVGQEPQHF
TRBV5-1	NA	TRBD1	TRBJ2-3	TGCGCCAGCAGCTTCCTAAACCGGGACAGGGTCGATACGCAGTATTTT	CASSFLNRDRVDTQYF
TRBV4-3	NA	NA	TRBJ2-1	TGCGCCAGCAGCCCATATCCCCCCTATGAGCAGTTCTTC	CASSPYPPYEQFF
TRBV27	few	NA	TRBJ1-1	TGTGCCAGCAGTCCCAACAGCGGGGCCACTGAAGCTTTCTTT	CASSPNSGATEAFF
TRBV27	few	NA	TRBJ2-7	TGTGCCAGCGGGGTGGTCCCCTACGAGCAGTACTTC	CASGVVPYEQYF
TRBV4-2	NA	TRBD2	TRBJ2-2	TGTGCCAGCAGCCCCCATGGAAGCGGGAGGGCTACGAACACCGGGGAGCTGTTTTTT	CASSPHGSGRATNTGELFF
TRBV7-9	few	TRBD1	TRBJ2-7	TGTGCCAGCAGTTTGGGACAGGGGGCAGATTCCGAGCAGTACTTC	CASSLGQGADSEQYF
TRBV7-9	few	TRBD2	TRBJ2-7	TGTGCCAGCAGCTCAAGAGGGACTAGCGGGAGTTCCGAGCAGTACTTC	CASSSRGTSGSSEQYF
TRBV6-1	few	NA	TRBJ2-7	TGTGCCGCCAGGGTGGGTGTTTACGAGCAGTACTTC	CAARVGVYEQYF
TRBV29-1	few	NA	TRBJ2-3	TGCAGCGTTGAAGAAATCCCCCCTAGCACAGATACGCAGTATTTT	CSVEEIPPSTDTQYF